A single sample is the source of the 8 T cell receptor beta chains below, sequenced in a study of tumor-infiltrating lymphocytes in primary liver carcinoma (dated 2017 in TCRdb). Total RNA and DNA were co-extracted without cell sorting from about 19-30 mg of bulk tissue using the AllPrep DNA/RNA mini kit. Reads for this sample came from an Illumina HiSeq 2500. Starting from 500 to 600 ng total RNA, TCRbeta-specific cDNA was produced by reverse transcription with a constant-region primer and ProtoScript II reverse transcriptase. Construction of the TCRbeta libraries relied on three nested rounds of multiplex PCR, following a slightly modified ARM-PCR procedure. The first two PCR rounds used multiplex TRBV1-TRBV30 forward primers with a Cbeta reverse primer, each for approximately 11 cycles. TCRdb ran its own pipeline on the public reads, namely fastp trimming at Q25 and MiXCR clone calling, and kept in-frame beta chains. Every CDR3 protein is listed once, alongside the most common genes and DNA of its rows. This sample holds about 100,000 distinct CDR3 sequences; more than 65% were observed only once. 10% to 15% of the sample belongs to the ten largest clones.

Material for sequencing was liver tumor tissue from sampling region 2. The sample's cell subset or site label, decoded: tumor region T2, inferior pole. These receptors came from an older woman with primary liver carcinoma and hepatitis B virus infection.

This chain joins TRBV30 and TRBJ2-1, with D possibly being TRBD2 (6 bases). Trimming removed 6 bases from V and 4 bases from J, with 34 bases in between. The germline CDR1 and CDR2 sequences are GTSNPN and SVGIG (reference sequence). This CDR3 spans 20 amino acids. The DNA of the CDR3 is TGTGCCTGTACCCCCTCCCGGGGCGGGAAAGTTTTGTTCGGTTACAATGAGCAGTTCTTC. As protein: CACTPSRGGKVLFGYNEQFF.

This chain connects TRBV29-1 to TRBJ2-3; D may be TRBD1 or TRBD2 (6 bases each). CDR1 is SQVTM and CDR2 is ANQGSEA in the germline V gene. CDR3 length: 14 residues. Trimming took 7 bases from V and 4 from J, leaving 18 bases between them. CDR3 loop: CSAEGGRGADTQYF. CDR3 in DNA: TGCAGCGCTGAGGGGGGAAGGGGGGCAGATACGCAGTATTTT.

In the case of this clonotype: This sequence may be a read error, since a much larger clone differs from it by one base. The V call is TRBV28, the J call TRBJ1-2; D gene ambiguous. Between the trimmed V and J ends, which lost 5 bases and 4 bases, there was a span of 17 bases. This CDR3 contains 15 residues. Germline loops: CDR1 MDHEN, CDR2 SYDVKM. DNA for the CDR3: TGTGCCAGCAGTGTATTGGGCACCGCCGGCTATGGCTACACCTTC. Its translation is CASSVLGTAGYGYTF.

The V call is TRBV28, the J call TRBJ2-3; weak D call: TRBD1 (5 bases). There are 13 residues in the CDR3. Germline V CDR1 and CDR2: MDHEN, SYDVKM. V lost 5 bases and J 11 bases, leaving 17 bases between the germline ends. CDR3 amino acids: CASSLQGPYMQYF. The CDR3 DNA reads TGTGCCAGCAGTCTTCAGGGTCCATATATGCAGTATTTT.

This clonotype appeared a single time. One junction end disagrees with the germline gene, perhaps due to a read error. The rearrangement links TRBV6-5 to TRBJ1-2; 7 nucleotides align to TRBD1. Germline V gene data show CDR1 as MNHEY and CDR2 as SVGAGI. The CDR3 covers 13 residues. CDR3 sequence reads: CASSYFQGDCYTF. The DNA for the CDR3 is TGTGCTAGCAGTTACTTCCAGGGGGATTGCTACACCTTC.

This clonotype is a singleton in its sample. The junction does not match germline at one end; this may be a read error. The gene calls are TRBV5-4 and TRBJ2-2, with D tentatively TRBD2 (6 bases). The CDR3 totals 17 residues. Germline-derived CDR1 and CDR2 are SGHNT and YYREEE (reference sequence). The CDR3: CASSSTGIGDSDGALFF. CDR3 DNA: TGTGCCAGTAGTTCCACCGGGATAGGGGACTCGGACGGGGCGCTGTTTTTT.

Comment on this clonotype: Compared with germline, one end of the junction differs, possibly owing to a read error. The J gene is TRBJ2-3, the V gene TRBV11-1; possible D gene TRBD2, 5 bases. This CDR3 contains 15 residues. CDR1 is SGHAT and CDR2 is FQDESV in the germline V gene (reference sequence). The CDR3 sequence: CAGSRSSGFTDTRYF. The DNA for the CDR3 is TGTGCCGGCAGTCGTTCTTCGGGGTTCACAGATACGCGGTATTTT.

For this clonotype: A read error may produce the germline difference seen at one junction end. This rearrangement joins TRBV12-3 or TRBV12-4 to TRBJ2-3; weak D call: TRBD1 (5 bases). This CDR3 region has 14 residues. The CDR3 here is CASSTGANTGTQYF. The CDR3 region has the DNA TGTGCTAGCAGTACTGGGGCTAACACAGGTACGCAGTATTTT.